The 8 T cell receptor beta chains given below trace back to one sample, sequenced in a study of cytomegalovirus exposure and HLA in healthy donors. The protocol was immunoSEQ multiplex PCR, while the TCRdb copy is restricted to in-frame clones and leaves out a portion. The table lists tens of thousands of clones, nearly 95% of them singletons. The sample consisted of PBMCs. The receptors here all came from a man younger than 35 in good health and CMV-seropositive.

This chain joins TRBV6-1 and TRBJ2-7; D may be TRBD2 (6 bases). Germline CDR1 MNHNS, CDR2 SASEGT. This CDR3 region has 13 residues. The V end was cut by 7 bases, the J end by 3 bases, with 13 bases between. The CDR3 here is CASNLDYIYEQYF. The CDR3 DNA is TGTGCCAGCAATTTGGACTACATCTACGAGCAGTACTTC.

The chain joins TRBV6-6 to TRBJ2-7; no reliable D call. CDR1 MNHNY and CDR2 SVGAGI come from the germline V gene (reference sequence). V lost 5 bases and J 2 bases, leaving 4 bases between the germline ends. The CDR3 consists of 11 residues. The CDR3 DNA reads TGTGCCAGCAGTCAGACCTACGAGCAGTACTTC. It codes for CASSQTYEQYF.

This clone was seen a handful of times. The J gene is TRBJ2-7, the V gene TRBV4-1; 11 bases map to TRBD2. V lost 0 bases and J lost 3; bases outside the gene matches: 7. Germline CDR1 and CDR2: MGHRA and YSYEKL. The CDR3 sequence is 17 residues long. DNA for the CDR3: TGCGCCAGCAGCCAAGAGGGAATAGCGGGAGGGTTCTACGAGCAGTACTTC. It encodes CASSQEGIAGGFYEQYF.

This chain joins TRBV27 and TRBJ2-7; TRBD2 is a possible D gene (6 bases). Germline-derived CDR1 and CDR2 are MNHEY and SMNVEV (reference sequence). The ends were cut back, 6 bases at V and 6 bases at J, with 24 bases in the middle. This CDR3 region has 16 residues. DNA of the CDR3: TGTGCCAGCAGCTCCCGGCGGGGCGCCGCTCTCGGCGAGCAGTACTTC. Translation: CASSSRRGAALGEQYF.

The V call is TRBV19, the J call TRBJ2-4; 8 positions agree with TRBD2. V lost 1 base to trimming and J lost 4 bases; unmatched junction nucleotides: 6. Germline CDR1 is LNHDA and CDR2 is SQIVND (reference sequence). This CDR3 comprises 16 residues. The DNA of the CDR3 is TGTGCCAGTAGTATAGCCGGGCGACTAGCGAAAAACATTCAGTACTTC. Amino acid sequence: CASSIAGRLAKNIQYF.

Notes on this clone: This same CDR3 is encoded by further DNA sequences in the sample. The V call is TRBV28, the J call TRBJ2-7; tentatively, D is TRBD2 (5 bases). Germline values: CDR1 MDHEN, CDR2 SYDVKM. Trimming stripped 3 bases from V and 2 bases from J, with 8 bases between. The CDR3 contains 13 residues. CDR3 loop: CASSLPSPYEQYF. The CDR3 region has the DNA TGTGCCAGCAGTTTGCCTAGCCCCTACGAGCAGTACTTC.

V is TRBV27 and J is TRBJ2-7, with 9 bases matching TRBD2. J was trimmed by 5 bases and V by 3 bases; bases with no gene match: 5. Germline V CDR1 and CDR2: MNHEY, SMNVEV (reference sequence). The CDR3 is 14 amino acids. CDR3 coding DNA: TGTGCCAGCAGTTTGGCTAGCGGGAACCACGAGCAGTACTTC. Translation gives CASSLASGNHEQYF.

This chain uses TRBV7-2 with TRBJ2-5; TRBD2 agrees at 10 bases. Germline lookup yields CDR1 SGHTA and CDR2 FQGNSA. V lost 4 bases, J lost 4 bases, and 6 bases stayed unmatched. The CDR3 runs 15 residues. This chain's CDR3 is CASSSVGLAVETQYF. The CDR3 nucleotides read TGTGCCAGCAGCTCCGTCGGACTAGCGGTAGAGACCCAGTACTTC.